Included here is one T cell receptor (beta chain) sequence, with context. The antigen is not known. V lost 8 bases to trimming and J lost 5 bases, with 15 bases between them. Germline lookup yields CDR1 WSHSY and CDR2 SAAADI. There are 13 residues in the CDR3. This entry comes from a study of OX40 agonist ivuxolimab in advanced cancers. Study overall: An agonistic human IgG2 monoclonal antibody against OX40 (CD134) was given. The mean age was around 56 years, ranging from about 20 to 79, with around four fifths of participants male. Participants could have had prior anti-PD-1, anti-PD-L1 or anti-CTLA-4 therapy, and roughly 40% had some.

Study-wide points: There was clonal expansion of CD4+ and CD8+ blood T cells by week 6 at 0.1 to 3.0 mg/kg.

Sequenced by immunoSEQ multiplex PCR; TCRdb stores in-frame clones only, minus some. The sample shows about 38,000 clones, 87% of them seen only once. J is TRBJ2-5 and V is TRBV10-2; possibly TRBD1 for D (7 bases). The source of this sequence is an adult with an advanced solid tumor such as melanoma, head and neck, liver or kidney cancer. This sample comprised CD4+ or CD8+ T cells sorted from blood, obtained in a trial of the OX40 agonist ivuxolimab. The CDR3 protein is CASGRTGGETQYF. CDR3 DNA: TGCGCCAGCGGGAGGACAGGAGGGGAGACCCAGTACTTC.